This TCR beta chain was identified in a study of shared clonotypes between healthy human individuals. Trimming took 5 bases from V and 2 from J, leaving 10 bases between them. CDR1 is MNHEY, CDR2 SVGAGI, per germline. The CDR3 is made up of 13 amino acids. Each replicate PCR on the sorted subsets used around 200 ng DNA (approximately 33,000 T cell genomes). Profiled with immunoSEQ multiplex PCR; TCRdb holds only in-frame clones, not every one. Here the sample spans roughly 2.5 million clones, approximately 90% being singletons. The sequence derives from a man aged 18 to 29 in good health. The V call is TRBV6-5, the J call TRBJ2-7; D is undetermined. What was sequenced was naive CD4+ T cells sorted from blood. Subset specified: CD45RA+ positively selected. As DNA, the CDR3 is TGTGCCAGCAGTCAGGACGCAACCTACGAGCAGTACTTC. Protein: CASSQDATYEQYF.